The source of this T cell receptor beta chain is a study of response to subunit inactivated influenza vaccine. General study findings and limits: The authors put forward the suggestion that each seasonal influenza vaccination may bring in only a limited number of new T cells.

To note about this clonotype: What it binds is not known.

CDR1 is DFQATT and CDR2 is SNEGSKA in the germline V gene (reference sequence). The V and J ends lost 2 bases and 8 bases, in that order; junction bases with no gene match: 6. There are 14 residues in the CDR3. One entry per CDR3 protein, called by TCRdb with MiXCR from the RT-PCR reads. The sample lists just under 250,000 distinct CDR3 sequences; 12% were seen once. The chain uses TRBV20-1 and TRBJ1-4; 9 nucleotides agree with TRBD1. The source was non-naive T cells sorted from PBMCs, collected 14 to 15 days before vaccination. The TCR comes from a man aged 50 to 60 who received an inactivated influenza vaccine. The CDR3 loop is CSARLGQGREKLFF. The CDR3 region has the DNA TGCAGTGCTAGATTGGGACAGGGAAGGGAAAAACTGTTTTTT.